Listed below are T cell receptor beta chains from one sample, sequenced in a study of blood T cell repertoires in COVID-19. The repertoire was sequenced with immunoSEQ multiplex PCR; TCRdb's copy has only in-frame clones and lacks some. The sample includes under 500,000 clones, 80% to 90% of them seen just once. Source material: PBMCs or T cells enriched from blood (not recorded which). These receptors were obtained from a young man who had recovered from COVID-19. Each CDR3 is given with its conserved first and last residue. D genes are given only for firm matches. A row's size may be missing; if present it is once, few, many or a size class.

d_call j_call clone_size v_call cdr3_nt cdr3_aa
TRBD2 TRBJ2-3 NA TRBV5-6 TGTGCCAGCACGTTAGGTAGCGGGAGGTCAGATACGCAGTATTTT CASTLGSGRSDTQYF
NA TRBJ1-6 NA TRBV3-1/TRBV3-2 TGTGCCAGCAGCCAAGATCCGTGGGCGAATTCACCCCTCCACTTT CASSQDPWANSPLHF
TRBD2 TRBJ2-2 NA TRBV9 TGTGCCAGCAGCACCCCTAGCGGGATGGGGGGCGGGGAGCTGTTTTTT CASSTPSGMGGGELFF
TRBD2 TRBJ2-1 NA TRBV7-9 TGTGCCAGCAGCTTAACCCTGACTAGCGGGAGCGATGAGCAGTTCTTC CASSLTLTSGSDEQFF
TRBD1 TRBJ2-7 NA TRBV5-1 TGCGCCAGCAGCTTAGAGGGACAGGCACCTCGTTACGAGCAGTACTTC CASSLEGQAPRYEQYF
TRBD1 TRBJ1-2 NA TRBV23-1 TGCGCCAGCAGTCTCTCACCGGGACAGGGGGCTTCGGCTAACTATGGCTACACCTTC CASSLSPGQGASANYGYTF
TRBD2 TRBJ2-1 NA TRBV25-1 TGTGCCAGCAGACTCAGCGGGAGCTCCTACAATGAGCAGTTCTTC CASRLSGSSYNEQFF
TRBD1 TRBJ2-7 once TRBV2 TGTGCCAGCAGTAGTACCGGGACAGGGGGCTCCGAGCAGTACTTC CASSSTGTGGSEQYF
NA TRBJ1-4 NA TRBV29-1 TGCAGCGTTGCTGATCGGGGTGAAAAACTGTTTTTT CSVADRGEKLFF
TRBD2 TRBJ2-7 NA TRBV10-1 TGCGCCAGCAGTAGACTAGCGGGGGACGAGCAGTACTTC CASSRLAGDEQYF
NA TRBJ2-7 NA TRBV6-5 TGTGCCAGCAAAGAGTCTCAGGGGACGGGCTACGAGCAGTACTTC CASKESQGTGYEQYF
NA TRBJ1-5 NA TRBV11-2 TGTGCCAGCAGCTTAATCGGGGGACAGCCCCAGCATTTT CASSLIGGQPQHF
NA TRBJ1-5 NA TRBV19 TGTGCCAGTAGTATAGGGGAGAATTCAGAGCTCCGGCCCCAGCATTTT CASSIGENSELRPQHF
NA TRBJ2-1 NA TRBV3-1/TRBV3-2 TGTGCCAGCAGCCAAATAGCGGCTAGCGTCGCCAATGAGCAGTTCTTC CASSQIAASVANEQFF
TRBD2 TRBJ2-3 NA TRBV27 TGTGCCAGCAGTTTAATTTCTAGCGGGAGGATGGCAGATACGCAGTATTTT CASSLISSGRMADTQYF
TRBD1 TRBJ1-2 NA TRBV28 TGTGCCAGCAGGCGGGACAGGATAAACTATGGCTACACCTTC CASRRDRINYGYTF
NA TRBJ2-7 NA TRBV24-1 TGTGCCACCAGTGATCATTACGAGCAGTACTTC CATSDHYEQYF
NA TRBJ2-5 NA TRBV7-6 TGTGCCAGCAGCCCCGCTACAGCCCAAGAGACCCAGTACTTC CASSPATAQETQYF
TRBD1 TRBJ1-3 once TRBV5-1 TGCGCCAGCAGCGGGAGAGGACAGGGGGCTGGAAACACCATATATTTT CASSGRGQGAGNTIYF
TRBD1 TRBJ2-7 NA TRBV10-3 TGTGCCATCAAGGAAGGCAGGGGGCTAGACGAGCAGTACTTC CAIKEGRGLDEQYF
TRBD2 TRBJ2-7 NA TRBV5-8 TGTGCCAGCAGCTTCACCGGGACTAGCGGGAGGGCCGGTGAGCAGTACTTC CASSFTGTSGRAGEQYF
NA TRBJ1-1 NA TRBV3-1/TRBV3-2 TGTGCCAGCAGCCCGGGCAGGGGAAGTTTTGTGAACACTGAAGCTTTCTTT CASSPGRGSFVNTEAFF
NA TRBJ1-3 NA TRBV3-1/TRBV3-2 TGTGCCAGCAGCCAAGAAGTCAGAGGAAACACCATATATTTT CASSQEVRGNTIYF
NA TRBJ1-4 NA TRBV18 TGTGCCAGCTCAGGAACCAGAGGGAATTCTGAAAAACTGTTTTTT CASSGTRGNSEKLFF
NA TRBJ2-1 NA TRBV4-1 TGCGCCAGCAGCCAAGAGCCGGGACACCGACGAGCCGGGAATGAGCAGTTCTTC CASSQEPGHRRAGNEQFF
NA TRBJ2-2 once TRBV18 TGTGCCAGCTCTCTTTTGGACAGCCCAGACACCGGGGAGCTGTTTTTT CASSLLDSPDTGELFF
TRBD2 TRBJ2-5 NA TRBV30 TGTGCCTGGAGCTTTAGCGGGAGGACCCAAGAGACCCAGTACTTC CAWSFSGRTQETQYF
NA TRBJ1-1 NA TRBV4-1 TGCGCCAGCAGCCAAGATTATCAAACAGGGCAGAACACTGAAGCTTTCTTT CASSQDYQTGQNTEAFF
TRBD2 TRBJ2-7 NA TRBV5-1 TGCGCCAGCAGCTTAAAGCGGGAGGGCTCCTACGAGCAGTACTTC CASSLKREGSYEQYF
NA TRBJ1-1 NA TRBV18 TGTGCCAGCTCACAGAACGGGGGGTTGGACACTGAAGCTTTCTTT CASSQNGGLDTEAFF
TRBD1 TRBJ1-5 NA TRBV7-9 TGTGCCAGCAGCCCGGGACAGCCACCAAATCAGCCCCAGCATTTT CASSPGQPPNQPQHF
NA TRBJ1-2 NA TRBV7-3 TGTGCCAGCAGCCCCGTCGGTTTCAGGGACTATGGCTACACCTTC CASSPVGFRDYGYTF
TRBD1 TRBJ1-4 NA TRBV5-1 TGCGCCAGCAGCTTGAGGGGGGACAGCGAAAAACTGTTTTTT CASSLRGDSEKLFF
NA TRBJ2-7 NA TRBV5-1 TGCGCCAGCAGCTGGAACAGGGTCACCGAGCAGTACTTC CASSWNRVTEQYF
TRBD2 TRBJ2-5 NA TRBV28 TGTGCCAGCAGTTTAGGGGCGGGAGGGCAAGAGACCCAGTACTTC CASSLGAGGQETQYF
NA TRBJ1-5 NA TRBV19 TGTGCCAGTAGTCCCACAGGGTCTCCGCCCCAGCATTTT CASSPTGSPPQHF
NA TRBJ1-5 NA TRBV11-2 TGTGCCAGCAGCTTGGGGGGTGGTCAGCCCCAGCATTTT CASSLGGGQPQHF
TRBD1 TRBJ2-5 NA TRBV7-8 TGTGCCAGCAGCTTAGGATCGCGACAGGGGTACCAAGAGACCCAGTACTTC CASSLGSRQGYQETQYF
NA TRBJ1-1 NA TRBV6-5 TGTGCCAGCACCGAAGAGTTGATTATGTTTGAAGCTTTCTTT CASTEELIMFEAFF
TRBD1 TRBJ2-7 NA TRBV3-1/TRBV3-2 TGTGCCAGCAGCAGCCGGGACAGATCCGAGCAGTACTTC CASSSRDRSEQYF
NA TRBJ1-3 NA TRBV28 TGTGCCAGCAAGGGAGGGGTATACACCATATATTTT CASKGGVYTIYF
TRBD1 TRBJ1-2 NA TRBV6-5 TGTGCCAGCAGTTACGGAACAGGGGTGGACTATGGCTACACCTTC CASSYGTGVDYGYTF
NA TRBJ1-1 NA TRBV19 TGTGCCAGTAGTATAGTACTGCTTTTCGACAATTTGAACACTGAAGCTTTCTTT CASSIVLLFDNLNTEAFF
TRBD2 TRBJ2-4 once TRBV6-4 TGTGCCAGCAGCGAGCCCTGCTCTAGCGGGGGGAACATTCAGTACTTC CASSEPCSSGGNIQYF
TRBD1 TRBJ2-2 NA TRBV11-2 TGTGCCAGCAGCCCCCCGGGACAGGGTACCACCGGGGAGCTGTTTTTT CASSPPGQGTTGELFF
TRBD1 TRBJ2-3 NA TRBV5-1 TGCGCCAGCAGCGCGACAGGGGGATCGGTGACAGATACGCAGTATTTT CASSATGGSVTDTQYF
NA TRBJ2-3 NA TRBV21-1 TGTGCCAGCAGCAAAGTAGCGCGGACAGATACGCAGTATTTT CASSKVARTDTQYF
NA TRBJ1-2 few TRBV16 TGTGCCAGCAGCCATACCCCGGAGGGCTATGGCTACACCTTC CASSHTPEGYGYTF
TRBD1 TRBJ2-7 NA TRBV29-1 TGCAGCGTCTCCACGGACAGGGGGTCCTACGAGCAGTACTTC CSVSTDRGSYEQYF
NA TRBJ2-2 once TRBV2 TGTGCCAGCTCCGGGACTGCGAACACCGGGGAGCTGTTTTTT CASSGTANTGELFF
TRBD1 TRBJ1-3 NA TRBV5-4 TGTGCCAGCAGCGGGACCGGGACAGTTGGAAACACCATATATTTT CASSGTGTVGNTIYF
NA TRBJ2-3 NA TRBV27 TGTGCCAGCTCGCGGGGCGTCCGCACAGATACGCAGTATTTT CASSRGVRTDTQYF
NA TRBJ1-4 NA TRBV11-2 TGTGCCAGCAGCTTGGCGGGCGGAACTAATGAAAAACTGTTTTTT CASSLAGGTNEKLFF
NA TRBJ1-2 NA TRBV13 TGTGCCAGCAGCTTTCGGGTGGCTGGGGGCTACACCTTC CASSFRVAGGYTF
NA TRBJ2-1 NA TRBV11-3 TGTGCCAGCAGCACCCGTTCTGCGGGAAATGAGCAGTTCTTC CASSTRSAGNEQFF
NA TRBJ1-1 NA TRBV27 TGTGCCAGCAGTTTTTTTAGGAGGACTGAAGCTTTCTTT CASSFFRRTEAFF
TRBD2 TRBJ2-1 NA TRBV4-1 TGCGCCAGCAGCCAAGACCTAGCGGACCTCCTCAGCTCCTACAATGAGCAGTTCTTC CASSQDLADLLSSYNEQFF
TRBD1 TRBJ1-6 NA TRBV19 TGTGCCAGTAGTACCCGACAGGGGATAGACAGTTCACCCCTCCACTTT CASSTRQGIDSSPLHF
TRBD2 TRBJ2-2 NA TRBV28 TGTGCCAGCAGTTTAACAGCGGGACGGCACGGGGAGCTGTTTTTT CASSLTAGRHGELFF